The present TCR beta chain was sequenced within a study of radiotherapy plus CTLA-4 blockade in lung cancer. Study findings and constraints: Alongside interferon-beta, early blood T cell clone dynamics were reportedly the best predictor of response.

This clone was seen a handful of times. Antigen specificity is unknown. The V end lost 6 bases, the J end lost 0 bases, and 9 bases lay between the germline ends. Germline loops: CDR1 MNHNY, CDR2 SVGAGI (reference sequence). CDR3 length equals 14 residues. Focal radiation plus CTLA-4 blockade with ipilimumab was given to patients with chemo-refractory metastatic non-small-cell lung cancer. Assay: immunoSEQ multiplex PCR; the TCRdb copy retains only in-frame clones and omits some. The data show 55,000 to 65,000 clones, roughly 76% seen once. The chain joins TRBV6-6 to TRBJ1-3; D not resolved. Sequenced here: peripheral blood, sampled from a patient treated with radiotherapy plus ipilimumab. This receptor was taken from a human donor with non-small cell lung cancer who had a complete response to radiotherapy plus ipilimumab. The CDR3 protein is CASRLHISGNTIYF. The CDR3 region has the DNA TGTGCCAGCAGGTTACATATCTCTGGAAACACCATATATTTT.